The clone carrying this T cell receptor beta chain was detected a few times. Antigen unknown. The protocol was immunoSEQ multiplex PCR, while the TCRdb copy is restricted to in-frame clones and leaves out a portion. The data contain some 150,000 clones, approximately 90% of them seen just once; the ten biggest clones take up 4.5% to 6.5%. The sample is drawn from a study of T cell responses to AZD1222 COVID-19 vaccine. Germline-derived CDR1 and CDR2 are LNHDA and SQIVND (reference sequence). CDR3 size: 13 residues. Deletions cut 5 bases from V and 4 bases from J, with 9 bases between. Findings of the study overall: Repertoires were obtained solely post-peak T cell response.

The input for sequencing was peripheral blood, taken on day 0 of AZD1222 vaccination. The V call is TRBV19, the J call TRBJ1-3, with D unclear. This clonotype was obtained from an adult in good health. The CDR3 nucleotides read TGTGCCAGTAGTCTCGTGGCAGGAAACACCATATATTTT. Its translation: CASSLVAGNTIYF. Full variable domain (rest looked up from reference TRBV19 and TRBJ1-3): DGGITQSPKYLFRKEGQNVTLSCEQNLNHDAMYWYRQDPGQGLRLIYYSQIVNDFQKGDIAEGYSVSREKKESFPLTVTSAQKNPTAFYLCASSLVAGNTIYFGEGSWLTVV.